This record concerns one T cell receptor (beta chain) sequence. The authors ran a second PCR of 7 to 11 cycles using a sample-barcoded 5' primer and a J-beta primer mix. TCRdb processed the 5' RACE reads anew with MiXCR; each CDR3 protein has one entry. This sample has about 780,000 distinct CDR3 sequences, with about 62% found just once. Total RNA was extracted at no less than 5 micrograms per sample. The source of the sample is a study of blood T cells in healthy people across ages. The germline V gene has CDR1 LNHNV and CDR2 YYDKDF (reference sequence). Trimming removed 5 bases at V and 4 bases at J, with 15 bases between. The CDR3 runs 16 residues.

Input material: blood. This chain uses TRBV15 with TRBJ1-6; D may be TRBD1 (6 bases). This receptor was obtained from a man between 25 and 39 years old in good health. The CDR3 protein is CATSPGGTLYNSPLHF. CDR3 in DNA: TGTGCCACCAGCCCCGGGGGCACCCTATATAATTCACCCCTCCACTTT.